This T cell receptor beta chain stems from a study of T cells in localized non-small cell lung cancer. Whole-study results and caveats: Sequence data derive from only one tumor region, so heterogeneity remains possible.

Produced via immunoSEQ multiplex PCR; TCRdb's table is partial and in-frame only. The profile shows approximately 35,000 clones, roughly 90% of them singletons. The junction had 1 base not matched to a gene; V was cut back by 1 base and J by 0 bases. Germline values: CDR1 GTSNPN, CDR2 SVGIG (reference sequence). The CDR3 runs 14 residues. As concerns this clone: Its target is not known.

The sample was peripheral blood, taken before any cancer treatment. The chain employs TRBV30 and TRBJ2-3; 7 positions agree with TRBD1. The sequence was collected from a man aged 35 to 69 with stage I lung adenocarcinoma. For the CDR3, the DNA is TGTGCCTGGAGTGCAGGGGGTAGCACAGATACGCAGTATTTT. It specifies CAWSAGGSTDTQYF.